The 20 T cell receptor beta chains below were found in one sample sequenced in a study of Graves' ophthalmopathy and Graves' hyperthyroidism. Researchers took RNA transcripts and amplified TCR beta CDR3 regions from them. The first round was an RT-PCR with HTBI primers, and the second round was a multiplex PCR. TCRdb analysed the multiplex PCR reads with MiXCR anew, one entry per CDR3 protein. The data hold approximately 700,000 distinct CDR3 sequences, with 35% to 50% observed a single time. Sequencing used peripheral blood. The receptors here all came from an adult man with Graves' ophthalmopathy.

Comment on this clonotype: At one boundary the junction diverges from the germline segment, which might be a read error. The chain joins TRBV10-2 to TRBJ1-6; TRBD1 matches 7 bases. This CDR3 contains 15 residues. Per germline, CDR1 WSHSY and CDR2 SAAADI. CDR3 in amino acids: CASSNLAGGNSPLHF. The DNA of the CDR3 is TGTGCCAGCAGCAACCTGGCAGGGGGGAATTCACCCCTCCACTTT.

This sequence joins TRBV2 and TRBJ1-3; no clear D. CDR3 length: 11 amino acids. Between the trimmed V and J ends, which lost 6 bases and 8 bases, there was a span of 8 bases. The V gene's germline CDR1 is SNHLY and CDR2 FYNNEI. CDR3 amino acids: CASRAGHTIYF. CDR3 coding DNA: TGTGCCAGCAGGGCAGGACACACCATATATTTT.

The V and J genes are TRBV2 and TRBJ1-2; 9 bases map to TRBD1. Germline V gene lookup returns CDR1 SNHLY and CDR2 FYNNEI. V lost 6 bases, J lost 5 bases, and 10 bases stayed unmatched. The CDR3 runs to 15 residues. CDR3 DNA: TGTGCCAGCAGCGTTGAGGACAGGGGCGGGTATGGCTACACCTTC. Translated: CASSVEDRGGYGYTF. Filled out from reference TRBV2 and TRBJ1-2, the complete variable domain reads EPEVTQTPSHQVTQMGQEVILRCVPISNHLYFYWYRQILGQKVEFLVSFYNNEISEKSEIFDDQFSVERPDGSNFTLKIRSTKLEDSAMYFCASSVEDRGGYGYTFGSGTRLTVV.

This clonotype was counted at least ten times. J is TRBJ1-1 and V is TRBV7-8; the D gene is possibly TRBD1 (6 bases). Germline V CDR1 and CDR2: SGHVS, FQNEAQ. V was trimmed by 4 bases and J by 7 bases, leaving 10 bases between them. This CDR3 spans 12 amino acids. CDR3 loop: CASSYSGVEAFF. As DNA, the CDR3 is TGTGCCAGCAGCTACTCAGGGGTTGAAGCTTTCTTT.

The chain carries TRBV25-1 and TRBJ2-7; 8 bases map to TRBD2. The J call may be faulty, since TRBJ2-1 better matches the DNA end. Germline assignment: CDR1 MGHDK and CDR2 SYGVNS. CDR3 size: 17 residues. As DNA, the CDR3 is TGTGCCAGCAGCCAAGGGGCAACGGGGGGGCCTTGCGGGGAGCAGTTCTTC. This sequence encodes CASSQGATGGPCGEQFF.

Only a few counts were recorded for this clonotype. V gene TRBV20-1 combines with J gene TRBJ2-7; no clear D. V dropped 3 bases and J dropped 1 base, with 16 bases sitting between them. Looked up from germline, CDR1 is DFQATT and CDR2 is SNEGSKA (reference sequence). The CDR3 covers 15 residues. The CDR3 DNA reads TGCAGTGCTAGCGGTAGGGATAAGTTATCCTACGAGCAGTACTTC. Its protein is CSASGRDKLSYEQYF.

In its sample, this clonotype was seen a few times. The chain carries TRBV25-1 and TRBJ1-5; D not certain. Germline loops: CDR1 MGHDK, CDR2 SYGVNS. V lost 6 bases and J 2 bases, leaving 11 bases between the germline ends. The CDR3 contains 14 residues. The CDR3 sequence: CASSQMGGNQPQHF. For the CDR3, the DNA is TGTGCCAGCAGCCAAATGGGTGGCAATCAGCCCCAGCATTTT.

This clonotype occurred a few times. The junction differs from germline at one of its ends, possibly a read error. J is TRBJ2-2 and V is TRBV7-9; D is unresolved. The CDR3 has 15 amino acids. In germline, CDR1 is SEHNR, CDR2 FQNEAQ (reference sequence). The CDR3 bases are TGCGCCAGCAGCTTGGACGGCAGGAGCACCGGGGAGCTGTTTTTT. Translating gives CASSLDGRSTGELFF.

V is TRBV25-1 and J is TRBJ2-5, with 11 bases identical to TRBD2. Germline assignment: CDR1 MGHDK and CDR2 SYGVNS. V dropped 6 bases and J dropped 2; count of bases not matched to a gene: 5. The CDR3 is made up of 15 amino acids. CDR3 protein: CASRTSGEIQETQYF. CDR3 sequence (DNA): TGTGCCAGCAGGACTAGCGGGGAGATACAAGAGACCCAGTACTTC.

This chain uses TRBV25-1 with TRBJ2-2; D is uncertain. Trimming cost V 6 bases and J 8 bases, with 19 bases left between them. CDR1 and CDR2 (germline): MGHDK, SYGVNS. The CDR3 sequence is 15 residues long. The CDR3 loop is CASSLVRGWVGELFF. CDR3 nucleotide sequence: TGTGCCAGCAGCTTAGTCCGCGGCTGGGTTGGGGAGCTGTTTTTT.

This clonotype was seen only a few times. The V gene is TRBV5-8, the J gene TRBJ1-2, with a weak D call TRBD1 (6 bases). Germline loops: CDR1 SGHTS, CDR2 YDEGEE. V gave up 1 base and J gave up 6 bases, with 16 bases separating them. The CDR3 is 15 residues long. CDR3 DNA: TGTGCCAGCAGCTTGATTGGAACAGGGAATCATGGCTACACCTTC. It yields the protein CASSLIGTGNHGYTF. The entire variable domain, with the rest obtained from reference TRBV5-8 and TRBJ1-2, is as follows: EAGVTQSPTHLIKTRGQQATLRCSPISGHTSVYWYQQALGLGLQFLLWYDEGEERNRGNFPPRFSGRQFPNYSSELNVNALELEDSALYLCASSLIGTGNHGYTFGSGTRLTVV.

This clonotype was picked up one time. The chain joins TRBV7-9 to TRBJ1-2; 7 nucleotides agree with TRBD1. This CDR3 is built from 16 residues. Germline V gene data show CDR1 as SEHNR and CDR2 as FQNEAQ (reference sequence). Losses at the gene ends were 5 bases for V and 4 bases for J; bases not matched to a gene: 13. The CDR3 DNA reads TGTGCCAGCAGCCAGGATTACCGACAGGGAAGCTATGGCTACACCTTC. Translating it yields CASSQDYRQGSYGYTF. Variable domain in full (rest from reference TRBV7-9 and TRBJ1-2): DTGVSQNPRHKITKRGQNVTFRCDPISEHNRLYWYRQTLGQGPEFLTYFQNEAQLEKSRLLSDRFSAERPKGSFSTLEIQRTEQGDSAMYLCASSQDYRQGSYGYTFGSGTRLTVV.

The rearrangement links TRBV7-3 to TRBJ1-2; the D is unclear. The length of the CDR3 is 14 residues. Looked up from germline, CDR1 is SGHTA and CDR2 is FQGTGA. Between the trimmed V and J ends, which lost 1 base and 4 bases, there was a span of 10 bases. The CDR3: CASSLKPGGYGYTF. CDR3 DNA sequence: TGTGCCAGCAGCTTAAAACCGGGCGGCTATGGCTACACCTTC.

This chain connects TRBV12-3 or TRBV12-4 to TRBJ1-4; D is unresolved. The CDR3 spans 13 residues. V was trimmed by 10 bases and J by 8 bases, leaving 17 bases between them. This chain's CDR3 is CANHRAQREKLFF. CDR3 DNA sequence: TGTGCCAACCACCGGGCCCAGAGGGAAAAACTGTTTTTT.

The gene calls are TRBV7-9 and TRBJ2-7, with 9 bases identical to TRBD2. Per germline, CDR1 SEHNR and CDR2 FQNEAQ (reference sequence). This CDR3 is built from 15 residues. V dropped 5 bases and J dropped 5; count of bases not matched to a gene: 10. The CDR3 region is CASSPRVAGVHEQYF. Here the CDR3 DNA reads TGTGCCAGCAGCCCCCGGGTAGCGGGGGTACACGAGCAGTACTTC.

The V gene is TRBV10-2, the J gene TRBJ2-3, with D tentatively TRBD1 (5 bases). Trimming removed 3 bases from V and 10 bases from J, with 14 bases in between. Per germline, CDR1 WSHSY and CDR2 SAAADI. The CDR3 covers 13 residues. CDR3 nucleotide sequence: TGCGCCAGCAGTGACGCAGGGTCCAGAGCGCAGTATTTT. This sequence encodes CASSDAGSRAQYF.

The genes are TRBV9 and TRBJ1-4; no definite D call. The CDR3 length is 14 residues. Trimming took 2 bases from V and 8 from J, leaving 13 bases between them. CDR1 is SGDLS and CDR2 is YYNGEE in the germline V gene. CDR3 DNA: TGTGCCAGCAGCGTTACTAGCGGGAGGGAAAAACTGTTTTTT. Translating gives CASSVTSGREKLFF. The variable domain in full, completed from reference TRBV9 and TRBJ1-4, reads DSGVTQTPKHLITATGQRVTLRCSPRSGDLSVYWYQQSLDQGLQFLIQYYNGEERAKGNILERFSAQQFPDLHSELNLSSLELGDSALYFCASSVTSGREKLFFGSGTQLSVL.

The chain carries TRBV29-1 and TRBJ1-1, with D tentatively TRBD1 (6 bases). CDR1 SQVTM and CDR2 ANQGSEA come from the germline V gene. The CDR3 is made up of 13 amino acids. Trimming pared 6 bases from V and 1 base from J, leaving 12 bases between. DNA for the CDR3: TGCAGCGTCAAAAAGGGGGGGAACACTGAAGCTTTCTTT. Protein product: CSVKKGGNTEAFF.

This clonotype was seen more than once but under ten times. V usage is TRBV19 and J usage is TRBJ1-5, with D uncertain. The CDR3 totals 13 residues. V was pared by 4 bases and J by 7 bases, with 11 bases between. Per germline, CDR1 LNHDA and CDR2 SQIVND (reference sequence). CDR3 in amino acids: CASSTAGRQPQHF. The CDR3, as DNA: TGTGCCAGTAGTACGGCCGGACGGCAGCCCCAGCATTTT.

This chain links TRBV6-6 with TRBJ1-1; TRBD1 is a possible D gene (6 bases). This CDR3 has 13 amino acids. Trimming left V 2 bases short and J 10 bases short, with 14 bases between. The germline gives CDR1 MNHNY, CDR2 SVGAGI (reference sequence). The CDR3 DNA is TGTGCCAGCAGTTACGTAGGGGGAAAGCCAGCTTTCTTT. This sequence encodes CASSYVGGKPAFF.